This TCR beta chain was found in a study of T-cell memory formation after mild COVID-19. The V and J ends lost 0 bases and 4 bases, in that order; junction bases with no gene match: 11. The CDR3 runs to 17 residues. Germline V gene lookup returns CDR1 SGHRS and CDR2 YFSETQ. Study results and limitations: Of the contracting clones, CD4+ ones lay mainly in CM and EM, and CD8+ ones in EMRA.

TCRdb re-called the 5' RACE reads through MiXCR, storing one row per CDR3 protein. The sample lists roughly 280,000 distinct CDR3 sequences, around 15% occurring once. For this clonotype: Its antigen remains unidentified.

The sequenced sample consisted of PBMCs or a T cell subset sorted from them (not recorded which). The receptor was isolated from a man younger than 35 who had mild COVID-19 (a few samples of this study predate the infection). Cell type and time point are not known. This sequence joins TRBV5-1 and TRBJ2-5; the match to TRBD2 covers 8 bases. The CDR3 protein is CASSLAGTSRGRETQYF. DNA for the CDR3: TGCGCCAGCAGCTTGGCCGGGACTAGTAGGGGCCGAGAGACCCAGTACTTC.